This T cell receptor (beta chain) was captured by sequencing in a study of tumor-infiltrating lymphocytes in primary liver carcinoma. There are a few counts of this clonotype. Its antigen is still unknown. It may be a read error: a sequence one base away is much more abundant. Findings of the study overall: Blood fell significantly below tumors in its top-250-clone fraction (p = 0.039). Tumor-adjacent and tumor-blood pairs overlapped less than tumor region pairs did.

The authors made TCR beta cDNA from about 500 ng total RNA with a constant-region primer. Three rounds of nested multiplex PCR with slightly modified ARM-PCR produced TCR beta libraries. The opening two PCR rounds, about 10 cycles each, paired TRBV1-TRBV30 forward primers with a C-beta reverse primer. TCRdb reanalysed the multiplex PCR reads using MiXCR and keeps one entry per CDR3 protein. The data hold 50,000 to 70,000 distinct CDR3 sequences, with roughly 70% observed a single time. CDR3 size: 15 residues. Germline V lookup: CDR1 SGHRS, CDR2 YFSETQ. Starting material for RNA and DNA co-extraction consisted of about 17-34 mg of unsorted bulk tissue. Over 80% of the cells in every tumor sample were viable tumor cells.

The sequenced sample was liver tumor tissue from sampling region 2. Sample subset: tumor region T2, inferior pole. V usage is TRBV5-1 and J usage is TRBJ1-1; possibly TRBD1 for D (5 bases). The clonotype originates from a man aged 40-49 years with primary liver carcinoma and hepatitis B virus infection. The DNA for the CDR3 is TGCGCCAGCAGCTCCAGTGGGGGAGGAGGCACTGAAGCTCTCTTT. Translation: CASSSSGGGGTEALF.